Reported below is one TCR beta chain. No cognate antigen has been identified for it. No much larger clone is present one base from it, and per-base qualities are unavailable. The sample originates from a study of CD8 T cells in ankylosing spondylitis listed by TCRdb under 2017. Concerning the study at large: The study profiled T cell receptor beta repertoires in healthy donors and ankylosing spondylitis patients to find disease-linked TCR variants. The full study cohort comprised 25 or so ankylosing spondylitis patients and around 100 healthy donors. Peripheral blood samples were taken, and synovial fluid was additionally collected from ankylosing spondylitis patients. Findings and caveats that apply to the study as a whole: A TCR beta motif made up of several highly homologous amino acid variants appeared to be characteristic of blood from ankylosing spondylitis patients. The disease-linked clones had a CD8+ phenotype and were found at relatively low frequencies in peripheral blood. Significant enrichment of the disease-linked clones was reported in matched synovial fluid samples from ankylosing spondylitis patients. Some TCR beta motif variants had previously been reported in synovial fluid and blood of reactive arthritis patients, which suggested common disease-initiation mechanisms.

Sequencing used an Illumina HiSeq 2500. Quantitative 5'-RACE with molecular barcodes was the method used to prepare the TCR beta libraries. As for how the authors treated the data: Disease-linked TCR variants were identified with a new computational method built on a probabilistic model of VDJ rearrangement. The public reads were reprocessed in TCRdb via fastp at Q25 and MiXCR, keeping in-frame beta chains. Entries are consolidated by CDR3 protein sequence, retaining the most common genes and DNA. TCRdb, not the original authors, processed these V and J calls. For this sample the table gives around 320,000 distinct CDR3 sequences, of which less than 25% were detected only once. The ten largest clones add up to under 4% of the sample. The source is a female donor with ankylosing spondylitis or in good health (not recorded which). The specimen sequenced was blood, either unsorted or a sorted T cell fraction (not recorded which).

For the CDR3, the sequence is CASSIQGRSFLGTDTQYF. The DNA is as follows: TGCGCCAGCAGCATCCAGGGACGGAGCTTTCTTGGCACAGATACGCAGTATTTT. The rearranged chain carries TRBV5-1 and TRBJ2-3; the D call could be TRBD1 or TRBD2, with each sharing 5 bases. Trimming costs V 4 bases and J 1 base, and their ends lie 22 bases apart. From the cysteine up to the phenylalanine, the CDR3 has a length of 18 residues. The CDR3 DNA has 54 bases and is translated from base 1. CDR1 and CDR2, looked up from the germline V gene, are SGHRS and YFSETQ. When the CDR3 is completed using the reference TRBV5-1 and TRBJ2-3 genes on either side, the full variable domain is KAGVTQTPRYLIKTRGQQVTLSCSPISGHRSVSWYQQTPGQGLQFLFEYFSETQRNKGNFPGRFSGRQFSNSRSEMNVSTLELGDSALYLCASSIQGRSFLGTDTQYFGPGTRLTVL.